This T cell receptor (beta chain) was captured by sequencing in a study of blood T cell repertoires in COVID-19. Study background: T cells, B-cell-depleted T cells, or PBMCs supplied cDNA or gDNA.

Living in under 30 US areas, the participants were between roughly 18 and 90 years of age. Recovered participants had two consecutive negative NP/OP PCR tests, healthcare professional clearance, or symptom resolution. Original processing notes: Quantification of nucleated cells was approximated via reference gene primer amplification. Repertoires were generated with immunoSEQ multiplex PCR, while TCRdb's copy carries only in-frame clones and drops some. That table supplies the V and J calls and clone size; D and trimming were determined from the DNA. The sample holds under 300,000 clones, approximately 84% seen once. V was pared by 4 bases and J by 5 bases, with 5 bases between. CDR3 length equals 12 residues. CDR1 and CDR2 from the germline V gene are MNHNY and SVGAGI (reference sequence).

The chain carries TRBV6-6 and TRBJ2-2; D gene unclear. Sequences were obtained from PBMCs or T cells enriched from blood (not recorded which). This receptor was identified in a man aged 40-49 years who had recovered from COVID-19. CDR3 bases: TGTGCCAGCAGTTTCCCAACCGGGGAGCTGTTTTTT. Protein: CASSFPTGELFF.